These T cell receptor beta chains were read from a single sample in a study of T cell changes during pregnancy in multiple sclerosis. TCRdb keeps only in-frame clones here, not all; method: immunoSEQ multiplex PCR. The sample records about 100,000 clones, about 92% being singletons. The input for sequencing was peripheral blood, taken after pregnancy. These receptor sequences come from a female donor with multiple sclerosis, enrolled in a pregnancy study. Both conserved end residues are part of each CDR3. The D gene is left open where the match is weak. Clone size appears in some rows only: once, few, many, or a class for an expanded clone.

v_call: TRBV29-1; d_call: .; clone_size: .; j_call: TRBJ1-2; cdr3_aa: CSVAFDRPYGYTF; cdr3_nt: TGCAGCGTTGCGTTCGACAGACCTTATGGCTACACCTTC
v_call: TRBV5-1; d_call: .; clone_size: .; j_call: TRBJ2-7; cdr3_aa: CASSLDIGTEQYF; cdr3_nt: TGCGCCAGCAGCCTGGATATCGGTACCGAGCAGTACTTC
v_call: TRBV7-2; d_call: .; clone_size: .; j_call: TRBJ1-2; cdr3_aa: CASSLDSNYGYTF; cdr3_nt: TGTGCCAGCAGCTTGGACTCTAACTATGGCTACACCTTC
v_call: TRBV7-9; d_call: TRBD1; clone_size: .; j_call: TRBJ1-5; cdr3_aa: CASSLGQGSQPQHF; cdr3_nt: TGTGCCAGCAGCTTGGGACAGGGGTCTCAGCCCCAGCATTTT
v_call: TRBV12-5; d_call: TRBD1; clone_size: .; j_call: TRBJ1-2; cdr3_aa: CASGRQGAGYGYTF; cdr3_nt: TGTGCTAGTGGCCGACAGGGGGCAGGGTATGGCTACACCTTC
v_call: TRBV6-5; d_call: .; clone_size: .; j_call: TRBJ1-2; cdr3_aa: CASSYSRATNYGYTF; cdr3_nt: TGTGCCAGCAGTTACTCGAGGGCAACTAACTATGGCTACACCTTC
v_call: TRBV28; d_call: TRBD1; clone_size: .; j_call: TRBJ1-3; cdr3_aa: CASSHGTGGGNTIYF; cdr3_nt: TGTGCCAGCAGCCACGGGACAGGAGGGGGAAACACCATATATTTT
v_call: TRBV5-1; d_call: TRBD2; clone_size: .; j_call: TRBJ2-7; cdr3_aa: CASSLGRGGEYEQYF; cdr3_nt: TGCGCCAGCAGCTTGGGCCGGGGGGGCGAATACGAGCAGTACTTC
v_call: TRBV9; d_call: TRBD2; clone_size: .; j_call: TRBJ2-2; cdr3_aa: CASSVEAGGVAGELFF; cdr3_nt: TGTGCCAGCAGCGTAGAGGCGGGAGGGGTCGCCGGGGAGCTGTTTTTT
v_call: TRBV18; d_call: TRBD2; clone_size: .; j_call: TRBJ2-1; cdr3_aa: CASSPPGLAGGDEQFF; cdr3_nt: TGTGCCAGCTCACCACCAGGACTAGCGGGAGGAGATGAGCAGTTCTTC
v_call: TRBV4-3; d_call: TRBD1; clone_size: .; j_call: TRBJ2-1; cdr3_aa: CASSQETGIRDEQFF; cdr3_nt: TGCGCCAGCAGCCAAGAGACAGGGATTAGGGATGAGCAGTTCTTC
v_call: TRBV28; d_call: TRBD1; clone_size: .; j_call: TRBJ1-5; cdr3_aa: CASSLNRGAIGNQPQHF; cdr3_nt: TGTGCCAGCAGTTTGAACAGGGGCGCCATAGGCAATCAGCCCCAGCATTTT
v_call: TRBV5-6; d_call: TRBD2; clone_size: once; j_call: TRBJ2-2; cdr3_aa: CASSSRLAGGENTGELFF; cdr3_nt: TGTGCCAGCAGCTCCCGACTAGCGGGGGGAGAAAACACCGGGGAGCTGTTTTTT
v_call: TRBV9; d_call: .; clone_size: .; j_call: TRBJ1-1; cdr3_aa: CASSVDSSGLTEAFF; cdr3_nt: TGTGCCAGCAGCGTGGACAGTTCTGGACTCACTGAAGCTTTCTTT
v_call: TRBV30; d_call: .; clone_size: .; j_call: TRBJ1-2; cdr3_aa: CAWSGTVYGYTF; cdr3_nt: TGTGCCTGGAGCGGAACAGTCTATGGCTACACCTTC
v_call: TRBV29-1; d_call: .; clone_size: .; j_call: TRBJ1-4; cdr3_aa: CSVAGGRNEKLFF; cdr3_nt: TGCAGCGTTGCTGGGGGCAGAAATGAAAAACTGTTTTTT
v_call: TRBV4-3; d_call: .; clone_size: .; j_call: TRBJ1-1; cdr3_aa: CASSQTGSEAFF; cdr3_nt: TGCGCCAGCAGCCAAACAGGATCCGAAGCTTTCTTT
v_call: TRBV7-9; d_call: .; clone_size: .; j_call: TRBJ1-3; cdr3_aa: CASSPPGGNTIYF; cdr3_nt: TGTGCCAGCAGCCCCCCCGGTGGAAACACCATATATTTT
v_call: TRBV14; d_call: .; clone_size: .; j_call: TRBJ2-6; cdr3_aa: CASSQLGFRLQGTGANVLTF; cdr3_nt: TGTGCCAGCAGCCAGTTGGGCTTCCGGCTACAGGGCACGGGGGCCAACGTCCTGACTTTC
v_call: TRBV11-1; d_call: TRBD1; clone_size: .; j_call: TRBJ1-3; cdr3_aa: CASSLSGQDEVRYRNTIYF; cdr3_nt: TGTGCCAGCAGCTTATCAGGACAGGACGAAGTTCGATATAGAAACACCATATATTTT
v_call: TRBV9; d_call: TRBD1; clone_size: .; j_call: TRBJ1-1; cdr3_aa: CASSQGGFTEAFF; cdr3_nt: TGTGCCAGCAGCCAGGGGGGTTTCACTGAAGCTTTCTTT
v_call: TRBV15; d_call: .; clone_size: .; j_call: TRBJ2-7; cdr3_aa: CATSRPQGNSYEQYF; cdr3_nt: TGTGCCACCAGCAGACCCCAGGGCAATTCCTACGAGCAGTACTTC
v_call: TRBV19; d_call: .; clone_size: once; j_call: TRBJ2-1; cdr3_aa: CASSRGTQSYNEQFF; cdr3_nt: TGTGCCAGTAGTCGGGGGACCCAGTCCTACAATGAGCAGTTCTTC
v_call: TRBV15; d_call: TRBD2; clone_size: .; j_call: TRBJ2-1; cdr3_aa: CATSRPSGERDNEQFF; cdr3_nt: TGTGCCACCAGCAGACCTAGCGGGGAGAGAGACAATGAGCAGTTCTTC
v_call: TRBV7-8; d_call: .; clone_size: .; j_call: TRBJ2-3; cdr3_aa: CASSFSKYTQYF; cdr3_nt: TGTGCCAGCAGCTTTTCTAAGTATACGCAGTATTTT
v_call: TRBV18; d_call: TRBD1; clone_size: .; j_call: TRBJ2-5; cdr3_aa: CASSSDRDETQYF; cdr3_nt: TGTGCCAGCTCATCGGACAGGGACGAGACCCAGTACTTC
v_call: TRBV7-2; d_call: TRBD1; clone_size: .; j_call: TRBJ2-7; cdr3_aa: CASSPHPGTGVYEQYF; cdr3_nt: TGTGCCAGCAGCCCCCACCCCGGGACAGGGGTTTACGAGCAGTACTTC
v_call: TRBV5-1; d_call: TRBD1; clone_size: once; j_call: TRBJ1-1; cdr3_aa: CASKPTGMNTEAFF; cdr3_nt: TGCGCCAGCAAGCCGACAGGGATGAACACTGAAGCTTTCTTT
v_call: TRBV15; d_call: .; clone_size: .; j_call: TRBJ2-7; cdr3_aa: CATSRDRGETYEQYF; cdr3_nt: TGTGCCACCAGCAGAGACAGGGGAGAGACCTACGAGCAGTACTTC
v_call: TRBV5-6; d_call: TRBD2; clone_size: .; j_call: TRBJ2-5; cdr3_aa: CASQTSRETQYF; cdr3_nt: TGTGCCAGCCAGACTAGCCGGGAGACCCAGTACTTC
v_call: TRBV28; d_call: .; clone_size: .; j_call: TRBJ1-3; cdr3_aa: CASSLSTGNGNTIYF; cdr3_nt: TGTGCCAGCAGTTTATCCACAGGGAACGGAAACACCATATATTTT